The TCR beta chain described here comes from a study of blood T cell repertoires in COVID-19 (dated by TCRdb to about 2020). Broadly, across the study: Collaborator samples came from the United States, Italy and Spain and covered acute and convalescent phases of COVID-19. Sample metadata almost always included a de-identified subject ID, COVID-19 status, age in years and sex. Where available, HLA class I and class II types were taken from metadata supplied by the sample provider and were not determined by assay-based typing. Deeply sampled blood TCRbeta repertoires from subjects exposed to, actively infected with, or recovered from COVID-19 were included in the dataset. The prospective study material was composed of cDNA or gDNA derived from T cells, B-cell-depleted T cells, or PBMCs. Samples were obtained from the ongoing ImmuneRACE study (first 160 participants) and from over a thousand subjects provided by 6 global collaborators. The repertoires were made available in a free public database intended to serve as a resource for research on the immune response to SARS-CoV-2. Findings and caveats that apply to the study as a whole: How much clinical and demographic metadata was included differed by source and by participant, and the metadata was provided uncurated.

Notes on this clone: Its specific antigen is unknown. The sample holds no much larger clone one base away, and base qualities are not on file.

One collaborating source in Seattle enrolled patients during active infection and followed them longitudinally through the course of disease. Whole blood was collected in K2EDTA tubes by collaborating institutions according to the institutions' own protocols. Collaborator samples were shipped for TCRbeta analysis as frozen whole blood, isolated PBMCs, or DNA extracted from either sample type. TCRbeta CDR3 regions were amplified from genomic DNA by means of the immunoSEQ Assay, a bias-controlled multiplex PCR. From the authors' description of their analysis: The number of nucleated cells in each sample was estimated from the amplification of reference gene primers within the assay. To quantify the absolute abundance of each unique TCRbeta CDR3 rearrangement, sequence reads were collapsed and filtered. For each sample, productive Simpson clonality was calculated as the square root of Simpson's diversity index across productive rearrangements. TCRdb took this table from immuneACCESS and kept in-frame rearrangements with V and J called. Such tables lack part of the clones; where checked against another copy, unresolved V genes explain under half of the gap, and the rest is unexplained. D and trimming come from the DNA, and the V and J calls and clone size come from that table. In all, the sample holds approximately 230,000 clones, and 88% of those were seen once. Together, the top ten hold around 6.5% of the sample.

The CDR3, from cysteine to phenylalanine, totals 14 residues. Of all the DNA, just the CDR3 is kept, 42 bases in frame from base 1. Clipping removes 8 bases from V and 9 bases from J, with 14 as the unmatched junction base count. Reading the germline V gene (reference sequence) gives CDR1 GTSNPN and CDR2 SVGIG. Sequencing used peripheral blood. The clonotype originates from a woman aged 30 to 39 with COVID-19, enrolled during active disease. Rearrangement joined TRBV30 to TRBJ2-1, and TRBD2 aligns with 9 junction nucleotides. The CDR3 in this case is CAQTRGGRAIEQFF. Here is the DNA: TGTGCCCAAACAAGGGGCGGGAGGGCAATTGAGCAGTTCTTC.